Presented here are 19 T cell receptor beta chains from one specimen sequenced in a study of blood T cell repertoires in COVID-19. Profiling relied on immunoSEQ multiplex PCR, and the TCRdb table lists in-frame clones only, not all of them. The top ten clones hold around 3.5% of a sample with about 170,000 clones, around nine tenths of them seen once. The sample was peripheral blood. These receptors all stem from a man aged 18 to 29 with active or convalescent COVID-19.

The chain recombines TRBV7-9 with TRBJ2-7; 10 positions agree with TRBD1. This CDR3 spans 14 amino acids. J gave up 5 bases and V 8 bases, and 9 bases lay outside the gene matches. From germline, CDR1 is SEHNR and CDR2 FQNEAQ (reference sequence). The CDR3 region has the DNA TGTGCCAGCCTCCCCGGGACAGGGGATAACGAGCAGTACGTC. Translating gives CASLPGTGDNEQYV.

The rearrangement uses TRBV5-1 and TRBJ2-3; 9 bases fit TRBD2. The CDR3 has 15 amino acids. The germline CDR1 and CDR2 sequences are SGHRS and YFSETQ. V was pared by 3 bases and J by 4 bases, with 6 bases of the junction left unmatched. CDR3 protein: CASSSIAGVADTQYF. In nucleotides, the CDR3 is TGCGCCAGCAGCTCTATAGCGGGAGTCGCAGATACGCAGTATTTT.

V is TRBV5-4 and J is TRBJ1-6; D is unresolved. The CDR3 is 14 amino acids. Germline V lookup: CDR1 SGHNT, CDR2 YYREEE (reference sequence). V was cut by 6 bases and J by 7 bases, with 14 bases left in between. The CDR3 loop is CASTTSRGNSPLHF. The CDR3 coding sequence is TGTGCCAGCACCACCTCACGAGGAAATTCACCCCTCCACTTT.

The chain recombines TRBV10-3 with TRBJ1-1; 11 nucleotides match TRBD1. Germline V gives CDR1 ENHRY, CDR2 SYGVKD. V lost 6 bases and J lost 4; bases outside the gene matches: 4. This CDR3 has 14 residues. CDR3 residues: CAISGDRGTTEAFF. The CDR3 DNA reads as TGTGCCATCAGCGGGGACAGGGGGACCACTGAAGCTTTCTTT.

The chain uses TRBV11-1 and TRBJ1-2; 7 bases fit TRBD1. Germline V gives CDR1 SGHAT, CDR2 FQDESV (reference sequence). V lost 0 bases, J lost 0 bases, and 1 base stayed unmatched. The CDR3 runs 15 residues. The CDR3 DNA reads as TGTGCCAGCAGCTTAGCGGGGACAGCTAACTATGGCTACACCTTC. Amino acids: CASSLAGTANYGYTF.

The chain carries TRBV11-3 and TRBJ1-2; no clear D gene. V was cut by 2 bases and J by 1 base, with 14 bases left in between. Per germline, CDR1 SGHNT and CDR2 YENEEA. The CDR3 consists of 16 residues. The CDR3: CASSLRNQQINYGYTF. For the CDR3, the DNA is TGTGCCAGCAGCTTACGAAACCAACAGATTAACTATGGCTACACCTTC.

The chain uses TRBV4-1 and TRBJ2-1; the D is unclear. This CDR3 region has 15 residues. Germline lookup yields CDR1 MGHRA and CDR2 YSYEKL. V dropped 0 bases and J dropped 0 bases, with 6 bases sitting between them. CDR3 nucleotides: TGCGCCAGCAGCCAAGATCCAGGCTCCTACAATGAGCAGTTCTTC. Amino acids: CASSQDPGSYNEQFF.

The J gene is TRBJ2-7, the V gene TRBV4-1, with 10 positions matching TRBD2. With 4 bases clipped from V and 4 bases from J, the junction kept 16 bases outside the gene matches. Per germline, CDR1 MGHRA and CDR2 YSYEKL. CDR3 length: 18 residues. The CDR3 loop reads CASSPRLAGRQLNYEQYF. CDR3 nucleotide sequence: TGCGCCAGCAGCCCTAGACTAGCGGGTCGTCAACTTAATTACGAGCAGTACTTC.

This clone was seen just once. The chain is built from TRBV6-5 and TRBJ1-1; D gene unclear. Between the trimmed V and J ends, which lost 6 bases and 1 base, there was a span of 9 bases. Germline CDR1 is MNHEY and CDR2 is SVGAGI. This CDR3 has 13 residues. The CDR3 DNA is TGTGCCAGCAGGATTTTACAGAACACTGAAGCTTTCTTT. Translated: CASRILQNTEAFF.

The gene calls are TRBV24-1 and TRBJ1-1, with D possibly being TRBD1 (6 bases). This CDR3 contains 13 residues. V was clipped by 9 bases and J by 3 bases, with 13 bases between them. Per germline, CDR1 KGHDR and CDR2 SFDVKD. The DNA for the CDR3 is TGTGCCACCCGGGGGGGGCTGGACACTGAAGCTTTCTTT. This translates into CATRGGLDTEAFF.

The chain employs TRBV28 and TRBJ2-3; 7 positions agree with TRBD2. V lost 5 bases to trimming and J lost 1 base; unmatched junction nucleotides: 9. Germline V lookup: CDR1 MDHEN, CDR2 SYDVKM. CDR3 size: 16 residues. CDR3 sequence reads: CASSPISGSGTDTQYF. The DNA for the CDR3 is TGTGCCAGCAGTCCCATTAGCGGGTCTGGCACAGATACGCAGTATTTT.

J is TRBJ2-1 and V is TRBV29-1; D is ambiguous. This CDR3 comprises 15 residues. Looked up from germline, CDR1 is SQVTM and CDR2 is ANQGSEA. The V and J ends lost 4 bases and 3 bases respectively, with 16 bases between them. The CDR3, as DNA: TGCAGCGTTGGATTAGTAAGCGCCAACTACAATGAGCAGTTCTTC. Encoded protein: CSVGLVSANYNEQFF.

In its sample, this clone was seen once. The chain joins TRBV25-1 to TRBJ2-7, with D unresolved. The V and J ends lost 4 bases and 4 bases respectively, with 17 bases between them. The CDR3 is 15 amino acids. Germline V CDR1 and CDR2: MGHDK, SYGVNS. CDR3: CASSGITETLYEQYV. As DNA, the CDR3 is TGTGCCAGCAGTGGGATCACAGAAACGTTATACGAGCAGTACGTC.

CDR3 sequence: CAIGDRGNAGELFF. CDR3 sequence (DNA): TGTGCCATCGGGGACAGGGGTAACGCCGGGGAGCTGTTTTTT. This chain joins TRBV10-3 and TRBJ2-2; 10 bases are shared with TRBD1. V lost 8 bases and J lost 6; bases outside the gene matches: 6. The CDR3 covers 14 residues. CDR1 ENHRY and CDR2 SYGVKD come from the germline V gene.

The rearrangement joins TRBV7-2 to TRBJ2-7; 10 bases are shared with TRBD1. The CDR3 runs to 15 residues. The germline CDR1 and CDR2 sequences are SGHTA and FQGNSA. V gave up 7 bases and J gave up 5 bases; unmatched junction bases: 11. The CDR3 DNA sequence: TGTGCCAGCATTCCATCGACAGGGGGCGGGAACGAGCAGTACTTC. This codes for CASIPSTGGGNEQYF. Together with reference TRBV7-2 and TRBJ2-7, the CDR3 gives the full variable domain: GAGVSQSPSNKVTEKGKDVELRCDPISGHTALYWYRQSLGQGLEFLIYFQGNSAPDKSGLPSDRFSAERTGGSVSTLTIQRTQQEDSAVYLCASIPSTGGGNEQYFGPGTRLTVT.

This rearrangement joins TRBV28 to TRBJ1-2; no clear D gene. This CDR3 spans 16 amino acids. With 1 base removed from V and 6 bases from J, the gap between germline ends came to 18 bases. Germline CDR1 is MDHEN and CDR2 is SYDVKM. This CDR3 is CASSLYTQRRSDGYTF. The CDR3 DNA sequence: TGTGCCAGCAGTTTATATACCCAAAGGAGGAGCGATGGCTACACCTTC.

The chain is built from TRBV9 and TRBJ1-5, with 9 nucleotides matching TRBD1. The germline V gene encodes CDR1 SGDLS and CDR2 YYNGEE. The CDR3 is 15 amino acids. Trimming removed 4 bases from V and 3 bases from J; junction bases left unmatched: 5. In DNA form, the CDR3 reads TGTGCCAGCAGCATAGGACAGGGGACCAATCAGCCCCAGCATTTT. Encoded protein: CASSIGQGTNQPQHF. Combining the CDR3 with reference TRBV9 and TRBJ1-5 gives the whole variable domain DSGVTQTPKHLITATGQRVTLRCSPRSGDLSVYWYQQSLDQGLQFLIQYYNGEERAKGNILERFSAQQFPDLHSELNLSSLELGDSALYFCASSIGQGTNQPQHFGDGTRLSIL.

This clone was recorded once. CDR3 sequence: CASSIREANTEAFF. The CDR3 bases are TGTGCCAGTAGTATTAGGGAGGCGAACACTGAAGCTTTCTTT. V is TRBV19 and J is TRBJ1-1; D gene ambiguous. Germline V gene sequence: CDR1 LNHDA, CDR2 SQIVND (reference sequence). The ends were cut back, 3 bases at V and 1 base at J, with 9 bases in the middle. The CDR3 contains 14 residues.

The J gene is TRBJ2-6, the V gene TRBV19; TRBD2 aligns across 7 bases. Trimming cost V 0 bases and J 1 base; bases outside gene matches: 9. The germline gives CDR1 LNHDA, CDR2 SQIVND (reference sequence). The CDR3 loop spans 19 amino acids. The DNA for the CDR3 is TGTGCCAGTAGTATAGATCAGACTGGGAGGGATTCTGGGGCCAACGTCCTGACTTTC. This codes for CASSIDQTGRDSGANVLTF.